Presented here are 12 T cell receptor beta chains from one specimen sequenced in a study of cytomegalovirus exposure and HLA in healthy donors. This PCR relied on a set of 60 Vbeta primers and 13 Jbeta primers. Sequencing used immunoSEQ multiplex PCR; TCRdb keeps in-frame clones, though not all of them. The sample consists of hundreds of thousands of clones, more than 85% of them appearing once. What was sequenced was PBMCs. The source is a woman aged 18-35 years in good health and CMV-seronegative.

V is TRBV4-1 and J is TRBJ2-7; D may be TRBD2 (6 bases). The CDR3 has 13 residues. The germline V gene encodes CDR1 MGHRA and CDR2 YSYEKL. Trimming removed 4 bases from V and 3 bases from J, with 10 bases in between. The CDR3 DNA follows: TGCGCCAGCAGCCCGACGACTAGCTACGAGCAGTACTTC. Translation: CASSPTTSYEQYF.

This chain connects TRBV27 to TRBJ1-2; 7 bases align to TRBD1. CDR1 is MNHEY, CDR2 SMNVEV, per germline (reference sequence). The trim removed 6 bases at V and 6 bases at J, leaving 10 bases unmatched. CDR3 length: 14 amino acids. CDR3 DNA: TGTGCCAGCAGCCCCTATTCGACAGGGAATGGCTACACCTTC. Its protein product is CASSPYSTGNGYTF.

The chain carries TRBV29-1 and TRBJ2-1; D is possibly TRBD1 (7 bases). Trimming pared 3 bases from V and 1 base from J, leaving 16 bases between. The germline CDR1 and CDR2 sequences are SQVTM and ANQGSEA. This CDR3 spans 16 amino acids. In DNA form, the CDR3 reads TGCAGCGTTGAGAGCGGAGGGGGCGAGTCCTACAATGAGCAGTTCTTC. Protein sequence: CSVESGGGESYNEQFF.

J is TRBJ2-3 and V is TRBV5-1; the match to TRBD2 covers 7 bases. J was trimmed by 2 bases and V by 4 bases; bases with no gene match: 16. The germline CDR1 and CDR2 sequences are SGHRS and YFSETQ. The CDR3 consists of 18 residues. CDR3 nucleotide sequence: TGCGCCAGCAGCGTTACTACCCGAGCGGGGAATTTCACAGATACGCAGTATTTT. Protein sequence: CASSVTTRAGNFTDTQYF.

The chain recombines TRBV30 with TRBJ2-1; D is perhaps TRBD1 (6 bases). V was cut by 4 bases and J by 9 bases, with 13 bases left in between. Germline values: CDR1 GTSNPN, CDR2 SVGIG (reference sequence). CDR3 length: 12 residues. The CDR3 protein is CAWNSLGGEQFF. The CDR3 DNA is TGTGCCTGGAACTCACTAGGGGGTGAGCAGTTCTTC. The full variable domain, its missing parts supplied by reference TRBV30 and TRBJ2-1, is SQTIHQWPATLVQPVGSPLSLECTVEGTSNPNLYWYRQAAGRGLQLLFYSVGIGQISSEVPQNLSASRPQDRQFILSSKKLLLSDSGFYLCAWNSLGGEQFFGPGTRLTVL.

This chain uses TRBV5-1 with TRBJ1-6; D perhaps matches TRBD1 (5 bases). Germline V lookup: CDR1 SGHRS, CDR2 YFSETQ. V lost 3 bases and J 5 bases, leaving 15 bases between the germline ends. This CDR3 has 16 amino acids. In DNA, the CDR3 is TGCGCCAGCAGCTCCGGACGGGGGAGTGATAATTCACCCCTCCACTTT. Protein product: CASSSGRGSDNSPLHF.

The chain carries TRBV6-1 and TRBJ2-5; 10 bases align to TRBD2. This CDR3 is 15 amino acids long. V lost 5 bases and J lost 1; bases outside the gene matches: 4. The germline V gene encodes CDR1 MNHNS and CDR2 SASEGT. The CDR3, as DNA: TGTGCCAGCAGTTTACTAGCGGGAATCCAAGAGACCCAGTACTTC. Its protein product is CASSLLAGIQETQYF.

V usage is TRBV5-8 and J usage is TRBJ2-7; D is possibly TRBD1 (6 bases). The CDR3 contains 15 residues. Looked up from germline, CDR1 is SGHTS and CDR2 is YDEGEE. Trimming cost V 1 base and J 2 bases, with 13 bases left between them. In DNA form, the CDR3 reads TGTGCCAGCAGCTTGTACTCTCCAGGGGCCTACGAGCAGTACTTC. It specifies CASSLYSPGAYEQYF.

This clone was counted a few times. This rearrangement joins TRBV4-3 to TRBJ2-7, with D maybe TRBD2 (5 bases). The CDR3 is 18 amino acids. Germline V gene lookup returns CDR1 LGHNA and CDR2 YSLEER. V lost 1 base to trimming and J lost 0 bases, with 19 bases between them. CDR3: CASSQASFRTGVSYEQYF. The CDR3 nucleotides read TGCGCCAGCAGCCAAGCCTCGTTTAGGACCGGGGTCTCCTACGAGCAGTACTTC.

This clone came up once. The rearrangement uses TRBV14 and TRBJ1-2, with 9 bases identical to TRBD1. Germline CDR1 SGHDN, CDR2 FVKESK. CDR3 size: 15 residues. V shed 1 base and J 8 bases; nucleotides not matched to a gene: 8. The DNA of the CDR3 is TGTGCCAGCAGCCAAGGGGACAGGGCCATCCGCGGCTACACCTTC. It is translated as CASSQGDRAIRGYTF.

J is TRBJ1-1 and V is TRBV29-1; 7 nucleotides align to TRBD1. The CDR3 runs to 10 residues. Germline lookup yields CDR1 SQVTM and CDR2 ANQGSEA. J was trimmed by 5 bases and V by 8 bases; bases with no gene match: 2. The CDR3 DNA follows: TGCAGCATCAGGGGGACTGAAGCTTTCTTT. Its translation is CSIRGTEAFF.

V and J are TRBV6-5 and TRBJ1-5, with D tentatively TRBD1 (6 bases). Trimming pared 4 bases from V and 1 base from J, leaving 11 bases between. The germline CDR1 and CDR2 sequences are MNHEY and SVGAGI. The CDR3 spans 15 residues. CDR3 sequence: CASSSTQGSNQPQHF. The CDR3 region has the DNA TGTGCCAGCAGTTCCACACAGGGAAGCAATCAGCCCCAGCATTTT.